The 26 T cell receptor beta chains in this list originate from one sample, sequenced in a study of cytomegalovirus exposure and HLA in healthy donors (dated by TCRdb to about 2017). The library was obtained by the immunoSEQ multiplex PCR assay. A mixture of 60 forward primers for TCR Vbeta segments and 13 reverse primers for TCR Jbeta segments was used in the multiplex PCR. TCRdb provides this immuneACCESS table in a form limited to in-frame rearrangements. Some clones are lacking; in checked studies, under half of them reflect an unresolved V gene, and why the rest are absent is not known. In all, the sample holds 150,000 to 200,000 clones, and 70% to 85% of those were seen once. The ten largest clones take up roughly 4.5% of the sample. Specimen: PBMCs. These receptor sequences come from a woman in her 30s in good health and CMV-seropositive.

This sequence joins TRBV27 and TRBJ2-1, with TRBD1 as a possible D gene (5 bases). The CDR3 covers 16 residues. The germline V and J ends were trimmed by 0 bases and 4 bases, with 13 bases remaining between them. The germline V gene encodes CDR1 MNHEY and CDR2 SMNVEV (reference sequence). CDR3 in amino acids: CASSLSGAARYNEQFF. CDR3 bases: TGTGCCAGCAGTTTATCTGGGGCAGCGCGGTACAATGAGCAGTTCTTC.

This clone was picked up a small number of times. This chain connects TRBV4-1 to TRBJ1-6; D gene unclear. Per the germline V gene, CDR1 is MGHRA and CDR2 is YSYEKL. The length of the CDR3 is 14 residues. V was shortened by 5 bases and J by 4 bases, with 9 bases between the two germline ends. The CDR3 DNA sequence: TGCGCCAGCAGCACTCAAGAGTATAATTCACCCCTCCACTTT. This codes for CASSTQEYNSPLHF.

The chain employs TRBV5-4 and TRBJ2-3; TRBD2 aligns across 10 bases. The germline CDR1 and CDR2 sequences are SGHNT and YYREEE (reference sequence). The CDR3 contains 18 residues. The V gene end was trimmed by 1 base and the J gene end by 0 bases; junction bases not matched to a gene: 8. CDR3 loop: CASSLRVAGGPSTDTQYF. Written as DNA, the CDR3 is TGTGCCAGCAGCTTGAGGGTAGCGGGGGGACCTAGCACAGATACGCAGTATTTT.

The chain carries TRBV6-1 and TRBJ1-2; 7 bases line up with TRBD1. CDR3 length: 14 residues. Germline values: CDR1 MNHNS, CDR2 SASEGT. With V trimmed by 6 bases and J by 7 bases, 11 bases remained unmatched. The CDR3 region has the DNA TGTGCCAGCAGCCCCGACAGGGACGGAGCTGGCTACACCTTC. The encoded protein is CASSPDRDGAGYTF.

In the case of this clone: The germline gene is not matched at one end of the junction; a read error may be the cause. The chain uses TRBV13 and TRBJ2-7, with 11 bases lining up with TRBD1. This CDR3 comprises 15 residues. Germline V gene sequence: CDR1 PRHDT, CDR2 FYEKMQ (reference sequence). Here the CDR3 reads CASSLGTGGSYEQYF. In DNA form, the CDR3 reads TGTGCCAGCAGCCTAGGGACAGGGGGCTCCTACGAGCAGTACTTC.

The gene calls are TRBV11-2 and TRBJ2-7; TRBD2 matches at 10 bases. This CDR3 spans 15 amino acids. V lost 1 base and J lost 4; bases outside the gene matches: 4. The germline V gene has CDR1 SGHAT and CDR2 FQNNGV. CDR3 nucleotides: TGTGCCAGCAGCTTAGCGCCTAGCGGGGGATACGAGCAGTACTTC. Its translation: CASSLAPSGGYEQYF.

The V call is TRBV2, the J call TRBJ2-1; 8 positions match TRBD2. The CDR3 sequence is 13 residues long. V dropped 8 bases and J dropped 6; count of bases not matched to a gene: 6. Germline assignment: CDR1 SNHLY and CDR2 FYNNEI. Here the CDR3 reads CASRTSPLNEQFF. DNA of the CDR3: TGTGCCAGCCGGACTAGCCCCCTCAATGAGCAGTTCTTC.

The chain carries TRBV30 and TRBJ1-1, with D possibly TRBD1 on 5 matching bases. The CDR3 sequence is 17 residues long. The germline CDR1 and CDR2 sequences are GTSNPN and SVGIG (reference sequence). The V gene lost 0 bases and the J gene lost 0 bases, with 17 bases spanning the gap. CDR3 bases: TGTGCCTGGAGTGTAGACAGAAGAGGCCACATGAACACTGAAGCTTTCTTT. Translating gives CAWSVDRRGHMNTEAFF.

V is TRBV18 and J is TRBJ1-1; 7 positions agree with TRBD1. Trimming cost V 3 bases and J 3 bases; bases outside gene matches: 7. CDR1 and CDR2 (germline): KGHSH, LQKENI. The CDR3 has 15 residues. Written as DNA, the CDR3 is TGTGCCAGCTCACCGGGACAGTTTAAGGACACTGAAGCTTTCTTT. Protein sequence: CASSPGQFKDTEAFF.

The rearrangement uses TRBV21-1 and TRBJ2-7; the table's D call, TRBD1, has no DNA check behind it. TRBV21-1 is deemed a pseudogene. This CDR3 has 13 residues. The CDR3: CASSKKQGYEQYF. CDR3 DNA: TGTGCCAGCAGCAAAAAACAGGGCTACGAGCAGTACTTC.

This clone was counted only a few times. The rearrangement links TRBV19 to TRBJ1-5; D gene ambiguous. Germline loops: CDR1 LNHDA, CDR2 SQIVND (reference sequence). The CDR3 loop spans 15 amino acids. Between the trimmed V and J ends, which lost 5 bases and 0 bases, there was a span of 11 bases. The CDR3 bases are TGTGCCAGTAGTCTTCAGGAAAATAGCAATCAGCCCCAGCATTTT. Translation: CASSLQENSNQPQHF.

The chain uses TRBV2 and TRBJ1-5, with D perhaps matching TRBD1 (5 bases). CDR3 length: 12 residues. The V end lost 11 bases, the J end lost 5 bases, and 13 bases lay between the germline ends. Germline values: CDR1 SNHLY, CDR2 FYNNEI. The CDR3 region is CASQGADQPQHF. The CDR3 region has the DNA TGTGCCTCTCAAGGGGCGGATCAGCCCCAGCATTTT.

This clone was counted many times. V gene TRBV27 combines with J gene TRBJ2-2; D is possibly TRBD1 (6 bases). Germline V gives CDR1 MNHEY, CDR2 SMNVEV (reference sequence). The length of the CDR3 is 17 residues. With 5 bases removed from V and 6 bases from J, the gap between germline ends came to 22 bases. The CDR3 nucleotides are TGTGCCAGCAGTCGATCGGTCAAGACGAGGGGGTCCGGGGAGCTGTTTTTT. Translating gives CASSRSVKTRGSGELFF.

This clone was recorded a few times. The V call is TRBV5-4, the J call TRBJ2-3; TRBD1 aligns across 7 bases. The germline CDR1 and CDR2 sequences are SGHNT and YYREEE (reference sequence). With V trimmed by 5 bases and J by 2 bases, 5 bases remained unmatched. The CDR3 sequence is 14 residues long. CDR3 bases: TGTGCCAGCAGGACAACAGGGGCCACAGATACGCAGTATTTT. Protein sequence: CASRTTGATDTQYF.

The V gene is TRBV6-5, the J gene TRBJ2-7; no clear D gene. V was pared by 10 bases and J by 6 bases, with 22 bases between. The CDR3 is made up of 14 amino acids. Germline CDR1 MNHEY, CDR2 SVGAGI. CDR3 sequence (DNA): TGTGCCACCAAATACCACGGAGCGTCTAGCGAGCAGTACTTC. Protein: CATKYHGASSEQYF.

This chain's CDR3 is CASSQASGNTIYF. The CDR3 DNA reads TGTGCCAGCAGCCAGGCTTCTGGAAACACCATATATTTT. The V gene is TRBV4-2, the J gene TRBJ1-3; no clear D gene. The V and J ends lost 3 bases and 1 base respectively, with 4 bases between them. Per the germline V gene, CDR1 is LGHNA and CDR2 is YNFKEQ. CDR3 length: 13 amino acids.

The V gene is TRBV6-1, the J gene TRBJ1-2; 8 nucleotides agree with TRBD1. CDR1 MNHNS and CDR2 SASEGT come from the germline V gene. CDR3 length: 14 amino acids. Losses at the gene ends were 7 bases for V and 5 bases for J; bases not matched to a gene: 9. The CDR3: CASTLDREGYGYTF. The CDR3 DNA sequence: TGTGCCAGCACCCTGGACAGGGAGGGATATGGCTACACCTTC.

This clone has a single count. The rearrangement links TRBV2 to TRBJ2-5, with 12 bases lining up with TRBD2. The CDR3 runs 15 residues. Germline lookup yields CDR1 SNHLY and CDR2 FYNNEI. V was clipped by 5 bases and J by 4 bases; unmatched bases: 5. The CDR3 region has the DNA TGTGCCAGCAGTTACCGACTAGCGGGGGTAGAGACCCAGTACTTC. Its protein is CASSYRLAGVETQYF.

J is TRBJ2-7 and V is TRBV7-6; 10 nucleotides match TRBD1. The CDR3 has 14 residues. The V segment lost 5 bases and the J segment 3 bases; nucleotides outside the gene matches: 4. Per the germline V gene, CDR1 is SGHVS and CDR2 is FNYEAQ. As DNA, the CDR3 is TGTGCCAGCAGCCACGGACAGGGGGTCTACGAGCAGTACTTC. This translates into CASSHGQGVYEQYF.

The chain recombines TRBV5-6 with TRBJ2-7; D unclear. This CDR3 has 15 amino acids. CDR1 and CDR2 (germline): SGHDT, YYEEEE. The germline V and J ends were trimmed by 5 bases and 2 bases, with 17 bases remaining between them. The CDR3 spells CASSSSVPTPYEQYF. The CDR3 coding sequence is TGTGCCAGCAGTAGCTCAGTCCCAACCCCCTACGAGCAGTACTTC.

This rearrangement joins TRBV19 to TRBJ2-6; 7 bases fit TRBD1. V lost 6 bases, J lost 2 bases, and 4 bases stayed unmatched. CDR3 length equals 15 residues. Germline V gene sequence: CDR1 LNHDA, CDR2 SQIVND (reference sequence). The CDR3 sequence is CASSKTGAGANVLTF. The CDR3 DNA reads TGTGCCAGTAGCAAAACAGGGGCTGGGGCCAACGTCCTGACTTTC.

In nucleotides, the CDR3 is TGTGCCAGCAGCCGGGTTGCTGGGGCCAACGTCCTGACTTTC. It translates to CASSRVAGANVLTF. The chain carries TRBV9 and TRBJ2-6; no clear D gene. The CDR3 runs 14 residues. Trimming cost V 4 bases and J 2 bases, with 7 bases left between them. CDR1 and CDR2 (germline): SGDLS, YYNGEE.

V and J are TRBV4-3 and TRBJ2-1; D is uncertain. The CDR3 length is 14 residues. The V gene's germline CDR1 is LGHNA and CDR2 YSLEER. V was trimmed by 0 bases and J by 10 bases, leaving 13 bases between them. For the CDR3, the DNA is TGCGCCAGCAGCCAAGAGGCCCAGCGAAGGGAGCAGTTCTTC. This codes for CASSQEAQRREQFF.

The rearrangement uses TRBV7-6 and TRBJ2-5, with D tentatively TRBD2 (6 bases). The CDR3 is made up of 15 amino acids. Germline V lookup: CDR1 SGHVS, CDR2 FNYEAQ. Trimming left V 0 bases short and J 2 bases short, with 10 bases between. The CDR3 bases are TGTGCCAGCAGCTTAGCGGCCGGGACTCAAGAGACCCAGTACTTC. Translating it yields CASSLAAGTQETQYF.

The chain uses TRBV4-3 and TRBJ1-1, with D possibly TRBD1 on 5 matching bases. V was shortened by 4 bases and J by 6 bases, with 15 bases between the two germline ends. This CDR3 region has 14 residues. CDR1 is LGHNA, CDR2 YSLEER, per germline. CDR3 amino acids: CASSPLKRGSEAFF. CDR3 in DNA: TGCGCCAGCAGCCCTCTAAAACGGGGGTCTGAAGCTTTCTTT.

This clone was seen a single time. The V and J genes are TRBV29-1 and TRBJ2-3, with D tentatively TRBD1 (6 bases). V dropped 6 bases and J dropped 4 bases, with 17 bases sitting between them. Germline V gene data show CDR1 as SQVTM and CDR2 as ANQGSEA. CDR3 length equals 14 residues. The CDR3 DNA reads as TGCAGCGTAGTCTCGACAGGAGTCCCAGATACGCAGTATTTT. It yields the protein CSVVSTGVPDTQYF.